What follows are 18 T cell receptor beta chains derived from one specimen sequenced in a study of T cells after yellow fever vaccination. In TCRdb, the 5' RACE reads were re-called with MiXCR into one record per CDR3 protein. The data contain about 350,000 distinct CDR3 sequences, approximately 8% of them singletons. This specimen was PBMCs, taken about 49 days after the first yellow fever vaccination. The source of these receptors is a man younger than 35 who received the YFV17D yellow fever vaccine.

This clonotype was picked up a small number of times. The chain joins TRBV9 to TRBJ1-1; possibly TRBD1 for D (6 bases). CDR1 and CDR2 (germline): SGDLS, YYNGEE. Trimming took off 2 bases at V and 4 bases at J, with 12 bases between the two ends. CDR3 size: 14 residues. As DNA, the CDR3 is TGTGCCAGCAGCGTGGTACAGGGAGGCACTGAAGCTTTCTTT. It is translated as CASSVVQGGTEAFF.

This clonotype was detected a few times. The chain has TRBV20-1 and TRBJ2-1; 7 nucleotides agree with TRBD2. Per the germline V gene, CDR1 is DFQATT and CDR2 is SNEGSKA (reference sequence). The CDR3 is made up of 15 amino acids. V shed 3 bases and J 4 bases; nucleotides not matched to a gene: 9. The CDR3 is CSARRLAHVYNEQFF. The CDR3 DNA sequence: TGCAGTGCTAGGAGACTAGCTCATGTATACAATGAGCAGTTCTTC.

V and J are TRBV20-1 and TRBJ1-3, with 7 positions matching TRBD1. CDR3 length: 14 amino acids. Losses at the gene ends were 3 bases for V and 1 base for J; bases not matched to a gene: 3. Looked up from germline, CDR1 is DFQATT and CDR2 is SNEGSKA (reference sequence). The CDR3 reads CSASETGSGNTIYF. In DNA, the CDR3 is TGCAGTGCTAGCGAGACAGGGTCTGGAAACACCATATATTTT.

This clonotype occurred many times. The chain employs TRBV20-1 and TRBJ2-2, with D perhaps TRBD1 (6 bases). V lost 6 bases to trimming and J lost 6 bases, with 14 bases between them. CDR3 length equals 13 residues. Germline assignment: CDR1 DFQATT and CDR2 SNEGSKA (reference sequence). The CDR3 here is CSASGQGSGELFF. In DNA form, the CDR3 reads TGCAGTGCCTCCGGGCAGGGGTCCGGGGAGCTGTTTTTT.

The table lists this clonotype with a few counts. This sequence joins TRBV5-1 and TRBJ2-3; 9 nucleotides line up with TRBD2. CDR1 and CDR2 (germline): SGHRS, YFSETQ. This CDR3 is built from 16 residues. V was pared by 7 bases and J by 2 bases, with 11 bases of the junction left unmatched. The CDR3 reads CASAKAPSGDTDTQYF. CDR3 coding DNA: TGCGCCAGCGCCAAAGCACCTAGCGGGGACACAGATACGCAGTATTTT.

This clonotype was seen many times. The V gene is TRBV7-9, the J gene TRBJ1-4; 8 bases map to TRBD1. V was clipped by 5 bases and J by 7 bases; unmatched bases: 3. The germline gives CDR1 SEHNR, CDR2 FQNEAQ (reference sequence). The CDR3 is 13 residues long. The CDR3 DNA follows: TGTGCCAGCAGCACACAGGGGGGTGAAAAACTGTTTTTT. Its protein product is CASSTQGGEKLFF.

There are a few counts of this clonotype. This sequence joins TRBV19 and TRBJ2-1; 13 positions match TRBD2. Germline trimming cut 7 bases from V and 9 bases from J; bases unmatched to any gene: 9. Germline CDR1 reads LNHDA; CDR2 reads SQIVND (reference sequence). CDR3 length: 15 amino acids. CDR3 protein: CASTKTSGGAVEQFF. For the CDR3, the DNA is TGTGCCAGTACTAAAACTAGCGGGGGGGCGGTTGAGCAGTTCTTC.

The chain carries TRBV2 and TRBJ2-2; a weak D match, TRBD2 (6 bases). This CDR3 comprises 16 residues. V lost 4 bases, J lost 1 base, and 13 bases lay in between. Germline V gene data show CDR1 as SNHLY and CDR2 as FYNNEI. The CDR3 here is CASSVRTSLNTGELFF. The DNA of the CDR3 is TGTGCCAGCAGTGTACGAACTAGCTTGAACACCGGGGAGCTGTTTTTT.

This clonotype has a handful of counts. The chain employs TRBV12-3 or TRBV12-4 and TRBJ2-1; D ambiguous. The CDR3 sequence is 11 residues long. With 7 bases removed from V and 10 bases from J, the gap between germline ends came to 11 bases. In nucleotides, the CDR3 is TGTGCCAGCACCCCGCGACGAGAGCAGTTCTTC. Translating it yields CASTPRREQFF.

The V gene is TRBV4-3, the J gene TRBJ2-1, with D possibly called TRBD1 or TRBD2 (5 bases each). Germline V lookup: CDR1 LGHNA, CDR2 YSLEER. Trimming pared 6 bases from V and 4 bases from J, leaving 16 bases between. This CDR3 has 15 amino acids. The DNA for the CDR3 is TGCGCCAGCAGACCCGGGACGTCAAAGTACAATGAGCAGTTCTTC. It specifies CASRPGTSKYNEQFF.

This clonotype was detected only a few times. The chain has TRBV5-1 and TRBJ1-4; D remains unclear. The V and J ends lost 2 bases and 3 bases respectively, with 11 bases between them. The CDR3 is 15 residues long. Per germline, CDR1 SGHRS and CDR2 YFSETQ. The CDR3: CASSFYPEANEKLFF. CDR3 DNA sequence: TGCGCCAGCAGCTTCTACCCGGAGGCTAATGAAAAACTGTTTTTT.

This clonotype was picked up a small number of times. The chain couples TRBV23-1 to TRBJ2-2; 7 bases line up with TRBD2. TRBV23-1 falls under the ORF class, with uncertain function. The CDR3 is made up of 15 amino acids. V lost 8 bases and J lost 5; bases outside the gene matches: 11. The CDR3 reads CASWRAGQGTGELFF. CDR3 coding DNA: TGCGCCAGCTGGAGAGCGGGGCAGGGAACCGGGGAGCTGTTTTTT.

This rearrangement joins TRBV19 to TRBJ1-2, with D unclear. This CDR3 is built from 12 residues. The V end was cut by 3 bases, the J end by 4 bases, with 6 bases between. Germline V gene lookup returns CDR1 LNHDA and CDR2 SQIVND (reference sequence). In nucleotides, the CDR3 is TGTGCCAGTAGTATTTCCGGCTATGGCTACACCTTC. It codes for CASSISGYGYTF.

The genes are TRBV18 and TRBJ2-5; D might be TRBD2 (6 bases). Germline-derived CDR1 and CDR2 are KGHSH and LQKENI. CDR3 length equals 13 residues. The V end lost 4 bases, the J end lost 3 bases, and 9 bases lay between the germline ends. The CDR3 DNA reads as TGTGCCAGCTCACAAGGCGGGAAAGAGACCCAGTACTTC. Amino acids: CASSQGGKETQYF.

The V gene is TRBV20-1, the J gene TRBJ2-1; 8 bases fit TRBD1. Germline lookup yields CDR1 DFQATT and CDR2 SNEGSKA (reference sequence). The CDR3 totals 14 residues. J gave up 6 bases and V 2 bases, and 6 bases lay outside the gene matches. In nucleotides, the CDR3 is TGCAGTGCTAGACTCGTCCAGGGGGCCAATGAGCAGTTCTTC. This sequence encodes CSARLVQGANEQFF.

V usage is TRBV2 and J usage is TRBJ2-1; 10 bases agree with TRBD2. V lost 10 bases, J lost 12 bases, and 6 bases stayed unmatched. CDR1 and CDR2 from the germline V gene are SNHLY and FYNNEI. The CDR3 runs 11 residues. The DNA for the CDR3 is TGTGCCAATCTAGCGGGGGTAGGGCAGTTCTTC. The encoded protein is CANLAGVGQFF.

The V call is TRBV7-9, the J call TRBJ2-7; possible D gene TRBD2, 5 bases. Deletions cut 5 bases from V and 5 bases from J, with 7 bases between. This CDR3 contains 11 residues. Per the germline V gene, CDR1 is SEHNR and CDR2 is FQNEAQ (reference sequence). As DNA, the CDR3 is TGTGCCAGCAGCCCAGCGGACGAGCAGTACTTC. Protein: CASSPADEQYF. Looking up the rest from reference TRBV7-9 and TRBJ2-7 gives the full variable domain: DTGVSQNPRHKITKRGQNVTFRCDPISEHNRLYWYRQTLGQGPEFLTYFQNEAQLEKSRLLSDRFSAERPKGSFSTLEIQRTEQGDSAMYLCASSPADEQYFGPGTRLTVT.

This clonotype was counted only a few times. This chain uses TRBV19 with TRBJ2-3; D possibly corresponds to TRBD2 (6 bases). CDR1 is LNHDA and CDR2 is SQIVND in the germline V gene (reference sequence). CDR3 size: 16 residues. The V end lost 5 bases, the J end lost 0 bases, and 15 bases lay between the germline ends. CDR3 nucleotides: TGTGCCAGTAGTCTCGCGGACTATTGGAGCACAGATACGCAGTATTTT. It translates to CASSLADYWSTDTQYF.